The rows below give T cell receptor beta chains drawn from one sample of a study of blood T cell repertoires in COVID-19. The assay was immunoSEQ multiplex PCR, and TCRdb's table has in-frame clones only and misses some. The sample carries about 200,000 clones, about 88% recorded once. The sequenced material came from peripheral blood. The source of these receptors is a man aged 18 to 29 with active or convalescent COVID-19. Both conserved end residues are part of each CDR3. The D gene is left open where the match is weak. The size of a clone is reported for some rows only, either as once, few or many, or as a class for expanded clones.

size	D	V	J	DNA	CDR3
few	.	TRBV12-5	TRBJ1-2	TGTGCTAGTGGTTGGGAGGATGGCTACACCTTC	CASGWEDGYTF
once	.	TRBV15	TRBJ2-1	TGTGCCACCAGCAGAGATTGGGGCGTAGCGGCCGCCTACAATGAGCAGTTCTTC	CATSRDWGVAAAYNEQFF
.	.	TRBV27	TRBJ2-7	TGTGCCAGCAGTCCCTGGCCCACCTCACGGCAGTACTTC	CASSPWPTSRQYF
.	.	TRBV25-1	TRBJ2-7	TGTGCCAGCACCCCCAGGGGCGGGGGCGAGCAGTACTTC	CASTPRGGGEQYF
.	.	TRBV20-1	TRBJ1-1	TGCAGTGCTGCCGCTAGCACTGAAGCTTTCTTT	CSAAASTEAFF
.	TRBD1	TRBV11-2	TRBJ2-5	TGTGCCAGCAGCTTAGAGAGACAGGGATCTTCCCTTCGGAAGACCCAGTACTTC	CASSLERQGSSLRKTQYF
few	TRBD1	TRBV24-1	TRBJ1-2	TGTGCCACCAGTGACCGGGACAGCTCCAGGGGCTACACCTTC	CATSDRDSSRGYTF
.	.	TRBV28	TRBJ1-5	TGTGCCACAAGGACAGATAGCAATCAGCCCCAGCATTTT	CATRTDSNQPQHF
.	TRBD1	TRBV9	TRBJ2-2	TGTGCCAGCAGCGAAAAGGGACAGACTAACACCGGGGAGCTGTTTTTT	CASSEKGQTNTGELFF
.	.	TRBV5-5	TRBJ1-3	TGTGCCAGCAGCTTGGCCGGTGGAAACACCATATATTTT	CASSLAGGNTIYF
.	TRBD1	TRBV10-3	TRBJ2-2	TGTGCCATCAGTGAGGGACAGGGGGCCGGGGATCGGGAGCTGTTTTTT	CAISEGQGAGDRELFF
.	TRBD1	TRBV5-4	TRBJ2-1	TGTGCCAGCAGCTCGCCGGTAGGGACAGGCCGGGTCAATGAGCAGTTCTTC	CASSSPVGTGRVNEQFF
few	.	TRBV19	TRBJ1-2	TGTGCCAGTAGGCGCGCAATATACCCAGGGACTAACTATGGCTACACCTTC	CASRRAIYPGTNYGYTF
once	TRBD2	TRBV9	TRBJ2-1	TGTGCCAGCAGCGTAGAACTAGCGGGAGGGCCTGAGCAGTTCTTC	CASSVELAGGPEQFF
.	.	TRBV7-9	TRBJ1-3	TGTGCCAGCAGCTTAGGGGGCCTGGACACCATATATTTT	CASSLGGLDTIYF
.	.	TRBV19	TRBJ1-5	TGTGCCAGTCGGAGGGAGGGTAGCAATCAGCCCCAGCATTTT	CASRREGSNQPQHF
.	.	TRBV18	TRBJ2-5	TGTGCCAGCTCACCACCCACGGGTTACGAGACCCAGTACTTC	CASSPPTGYETQYF
.	.	TRBV14	TRBJ2-7	TGTGCCAGCAGCCACCTTGACAGAGACTACGAGCAGTACTTC	CASSHLDRDYEQYF
once	.	TRBV2	TRBJ2-2	TGTGCCAGCAGTGAGCAGGGCACCGGGGAGCTGTTTTTT	CASSEQGTGELFF
.	TRBD1	TRBV5-4	TRBJ2-1	TGTGCCAGCAGCGCTGACAGGGGCTCCTACAATGAGCAGTTCTTC	CASSADRGSYNEQFF
many	TRBD1	TRBV28	TRBJ1-6	TGTGCCAGCAGTTACCCGGCGGGACAGGGCGGTTCACCCCTCCACTTT	CASSYPAGQGGSPLHF
.	TRBD2	TRBV12-5	TRBJ2-7	TGTGCTAGTGGCCTCAGCGGGAGAAGCTACGAGCAGTACTTC	CASGLSGRSYEQYF
once	TRBD2	TRBV11-3	TRBJ2-1	TGTGCCAGCAGCTTCGGGGCTAGCGGGAGAGGTGAGCAGTTCTTC	CASSFGASGRGEQFF
once	.	TRBV6-5	TRBJ1-2	TGTGCCAGTACAAGATCCTTTTGGGGCTACACCTTC	CASTRSFWGYTF
.	.	TRBV10-3	TRBJ1-4	TGTGCCATCAGTGATAGCGGGGAAGGTACAAAACTGTTTTTT	CAISDSGEGTKLFF
.	TRBD1	TRBV30	TRBJ1-6	TGTGCCTGGGGGACAGGGAATTCACCCCTCCACTTT	CAWGTGNSPLHF
.	TRBD1	TRBV6-6	TRBJ2-7	TGTGCCAGCAGTTACCCGGGACAGGGAAACCACGAGCAGTACTTC	CASSYPGQGNHEQYF
.	TRBD1	TRBV14	TRBJ2-1	TGTGCCAGCAGCCTTCCGCGGCGTCAGGGGGATGAGCAGTTCTTC	CASSLPRRQGDEQFF
.	TRBD1	TRBV7-9	TRBJ1-1	TGTGCCAGCAGCTTAGGGTACAGGGGAGACACTGAAGCTTTCTTT	CASSLGYRGDTEAFF
.	TRBD1	TRBV5-1	TRBJ1-2	TGCGCCAGCAGCCTACAGGGGGAGGGCTACACCTTC	CASSLQGEGYTF
.	.	TRBV7-8	TRBJ2-7	TGTGCCAGCAGCTCAGTTGGGGGCGGCGAGCAGTACTTC	CASSSVGGGEQYF
.	TRBD1	TRBV5-1	TRBJ1-3	TGCGCCAGCAGGGCGACAGGGGGTGGAAACACCATATATTTT	CASRATGGGNTIYF
.	TRBD1	TRBV6-6	TRBJ2-3	TGTGCCAGCAGTCGACAGGGGGCGCCGCGGACAGATACGCAGTATTTT	CASSRQGAPRTDTQYF
.	TRBD1	TRBV29-1	TRBJ1-1	TGCAGCGTTAACCCCACAGGGGGGAACACTGAAGCTTTCTTT	CSVNPTGGNTEAFF
.	.	TRBV6-5	TRBJ1-5	TGTGCCAGCAATTGGGGGGATAATCAGCCCCAGCATTTT	CASNWGDNQPQHF
once	TRBD2	TRBV19	TRBJ2-2	TGTGCCAGTAGTATTTTGGGAGGGGCCGGGGAGCTGTTTTTT	CASSILGGAGELFF
.	.	TRBV7-6	TRBJ2-3	TGTGCCAGCAGCTTAGGGGGGGGGCTCACAGATACGCAGTATTTT	CASSLGGGLTDTQYF
.	.	TRBV28	TRBJ2-3	TGTGCCAGCAGTTTAGCCGGGTTTGACGCAGATACGCAGTATTTT	CASSLAGFDADTQYF
.	.	TRBV30	TRBJ2-6	TGTGCTTCCCCAGGGGTCTCTGGGGCCAACGTCCTGACTTTC	CASPGVSGANVLTF
.	TRBD1	TRBV9	TRBJ1-1	TGTGCCAGCAGCGTAGGGACAGGGGATAACACTGAAGCTTTCTTT	CASSVGTGDNTEAFF
.	.	TRBV12-3/TRBV12-4	TRBJ2-1	TGTGCCAGCAGCCCCCGGACCGCGGGTGAGCAGTTCTTC	CASSPRTAGEQFF
.	.	TRBV10-3	TRBJ1-1	TGTGCCATCAGTGCGGGGACTGAAGCTTTCTTT	CAISAGTEAFF